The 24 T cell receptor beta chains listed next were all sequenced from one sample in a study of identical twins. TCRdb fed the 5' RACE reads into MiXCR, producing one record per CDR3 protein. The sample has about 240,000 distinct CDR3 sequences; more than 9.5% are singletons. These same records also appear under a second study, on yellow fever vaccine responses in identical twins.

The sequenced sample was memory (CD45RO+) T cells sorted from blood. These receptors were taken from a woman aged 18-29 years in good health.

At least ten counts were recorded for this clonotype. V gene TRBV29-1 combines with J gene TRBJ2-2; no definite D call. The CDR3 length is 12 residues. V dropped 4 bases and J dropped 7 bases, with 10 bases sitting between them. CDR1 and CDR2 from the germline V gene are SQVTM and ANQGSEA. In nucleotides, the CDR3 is TGCAGCGTTGTGGTTGGAGTCGGGGAGCTGTTTTTT. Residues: CSVVVGVGELFF.

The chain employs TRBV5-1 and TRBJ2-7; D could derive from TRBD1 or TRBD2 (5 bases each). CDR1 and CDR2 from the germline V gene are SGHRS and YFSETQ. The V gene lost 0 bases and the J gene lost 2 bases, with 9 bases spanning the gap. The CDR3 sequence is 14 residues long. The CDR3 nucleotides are TGCGCCAGCAGCTTGGTAGGGACCCCCTACGAGCAGTACTTC. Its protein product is CASSLVGTPYEQYF.

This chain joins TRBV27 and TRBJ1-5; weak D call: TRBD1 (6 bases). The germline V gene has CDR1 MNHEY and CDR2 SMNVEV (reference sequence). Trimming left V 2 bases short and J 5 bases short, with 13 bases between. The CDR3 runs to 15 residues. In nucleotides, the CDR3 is TGTGCCAGCAGTTTAACGGGGGCGGACTATCAGCCCCAGCATTTT. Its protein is CASSLTGADYQPQHF.

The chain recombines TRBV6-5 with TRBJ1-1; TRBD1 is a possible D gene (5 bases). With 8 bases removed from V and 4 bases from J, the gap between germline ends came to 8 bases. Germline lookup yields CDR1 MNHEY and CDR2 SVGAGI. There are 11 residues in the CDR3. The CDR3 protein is CASWGGTEAFF. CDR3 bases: TGTGCCAGCTGGGGGGGCACTGAAGCTTTCTTT.

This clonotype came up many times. The CDR3 bases are TGTGCCAGCAGCGCGACAGCGGGTGGCACTGAAGCTTTCTTT. It is translated as CASSATAGGTEAFF. The chain combines TRBV9 with TRBJ1-1, with D perhaps matching TRBD1 (5 bases). CDR1 SGDLS and CDR2 YYNGEE come from the germline V gene. Deletions cut 3 bases from V and 4 bases from J, with 13 bases between. There are 14 residues in the CDR3.

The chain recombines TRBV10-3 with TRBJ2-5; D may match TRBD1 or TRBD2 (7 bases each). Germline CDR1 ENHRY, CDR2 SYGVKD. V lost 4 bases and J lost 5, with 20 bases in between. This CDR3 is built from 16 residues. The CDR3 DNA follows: TGTGCCATCAGTGGAGGGCGGGCAGGGGGGGAGGAGACCCAGTACTTC. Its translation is CAISGGRAGGEETQYF.

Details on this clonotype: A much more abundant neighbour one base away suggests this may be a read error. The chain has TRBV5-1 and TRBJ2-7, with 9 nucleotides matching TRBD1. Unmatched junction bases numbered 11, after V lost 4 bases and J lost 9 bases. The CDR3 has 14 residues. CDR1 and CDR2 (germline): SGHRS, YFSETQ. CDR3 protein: CASSQGTGTSVQYF. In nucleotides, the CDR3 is TGCGCCAGCAGCCAAGGGACAGGGACAAGCGTGCAGTACTTC.

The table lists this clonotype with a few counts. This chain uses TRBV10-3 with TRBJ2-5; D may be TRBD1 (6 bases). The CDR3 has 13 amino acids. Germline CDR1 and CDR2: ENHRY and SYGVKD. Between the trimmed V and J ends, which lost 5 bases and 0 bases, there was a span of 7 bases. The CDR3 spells CAISRQDQETQYF. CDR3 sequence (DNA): TGTGCCATCAGTAGACAGGACCAAGAGACCCAGTACTTC.

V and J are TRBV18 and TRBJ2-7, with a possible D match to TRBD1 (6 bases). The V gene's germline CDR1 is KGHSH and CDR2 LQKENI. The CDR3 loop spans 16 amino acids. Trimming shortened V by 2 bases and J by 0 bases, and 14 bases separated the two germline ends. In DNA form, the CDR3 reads TGTGCCAGCTCACCAACGAAAGGGGGTCGCTCCTACGAGCAGTACTTC. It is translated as CASSPTKGGRSYEQYF.

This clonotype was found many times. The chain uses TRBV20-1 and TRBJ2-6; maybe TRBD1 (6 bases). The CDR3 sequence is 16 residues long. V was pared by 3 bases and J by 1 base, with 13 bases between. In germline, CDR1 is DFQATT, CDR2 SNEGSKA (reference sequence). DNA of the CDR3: TGCAGTGCTAGGGTATTCGGACAGTCTGGGGCCAACGTCCTGACTTTC. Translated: CSARVFGQSGANVLTF.

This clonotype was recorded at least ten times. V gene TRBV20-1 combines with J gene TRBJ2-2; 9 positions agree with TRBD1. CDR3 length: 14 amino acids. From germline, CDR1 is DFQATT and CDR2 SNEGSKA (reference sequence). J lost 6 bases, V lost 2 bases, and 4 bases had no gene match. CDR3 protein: CSARKTGGSGELFF. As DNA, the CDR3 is TGCAGTGCTAGAAAAACAGGGGGCTCCGGGGAGCTGTTTTTT.

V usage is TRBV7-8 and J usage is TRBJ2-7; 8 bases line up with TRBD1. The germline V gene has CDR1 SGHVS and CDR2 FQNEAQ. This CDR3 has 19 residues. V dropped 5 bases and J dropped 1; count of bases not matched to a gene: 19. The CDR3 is CASSRSTRQWTGISYEQYF. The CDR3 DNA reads TGTGCCAGCAGCAGATCGACCCGACAATGGACAGGGATATCCTACGAGCAGTACTTC.

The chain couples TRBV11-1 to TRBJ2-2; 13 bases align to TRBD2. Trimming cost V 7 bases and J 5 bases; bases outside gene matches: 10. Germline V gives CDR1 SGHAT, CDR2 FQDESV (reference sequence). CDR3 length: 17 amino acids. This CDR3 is CASISPGLAGRTGELFF. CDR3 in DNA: TGTGCCAGCATTTCGCCGGGACTAGCGGGACGAACCGGGGAGCTGTTTTTT.

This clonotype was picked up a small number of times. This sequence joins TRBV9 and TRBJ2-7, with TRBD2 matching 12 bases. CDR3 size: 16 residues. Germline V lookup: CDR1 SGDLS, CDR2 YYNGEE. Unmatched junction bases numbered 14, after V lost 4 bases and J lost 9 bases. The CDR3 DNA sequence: TGTGCCAGCAGCCCCGGACTAGCGGGGTTATCTACGGTGCAGTACTTC. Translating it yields CASSPGLAGLSTVQYF.

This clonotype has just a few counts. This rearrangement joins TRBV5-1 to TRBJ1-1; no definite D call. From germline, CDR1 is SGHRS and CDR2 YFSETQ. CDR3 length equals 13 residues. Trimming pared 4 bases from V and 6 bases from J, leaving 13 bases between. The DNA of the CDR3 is TGCGCCAGCAGCCCAACAAGTAACGCTGAAGCTTTCTTT. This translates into CASSPTSNAEAFF.

The CDR3 coding sequence is TGCGCCAGCAGCCCGGACGCGTTGGGGGGGCGGATGAAGGCGAACACCGGGGAGCTGTTTTTT. Protein: CASSPDALGGRMKANTGELFF. The rearrangement links TRBV5-1 to TRBJ2-2, with D maybe TRBD2 (7 bases). The germline V gene encodes CDR1 SGHRS and CDR2 YFSETQ. Trimming took 4 bases from V and 0 from J, leaving 28 bases between them. This CDR3 spans 21 amino acids.

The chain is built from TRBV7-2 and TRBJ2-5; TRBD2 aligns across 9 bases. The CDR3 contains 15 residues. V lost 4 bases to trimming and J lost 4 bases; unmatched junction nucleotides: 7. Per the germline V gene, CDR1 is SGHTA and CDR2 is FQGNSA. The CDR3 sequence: CASSSWTSEGETQYF. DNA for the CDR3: TGTGCCAGCAGCTCCTGGACTAGCGAGGGAGAGACCCAGTACTTC. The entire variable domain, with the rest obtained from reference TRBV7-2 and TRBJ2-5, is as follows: GAGVSQSPSNKVTEKGKDVELRCDPISGHTALYWYRQSLGQGLEFLIYFQGNSAPDKSGLPSDRFSAERTGGSVSTLTIQRTQQEDSAVYLCASSSWTSEGETQYFGPGTRLLVL.

Here the CDR3 DNA reads TGCGCCAGCAGCCATTTAGCGGGAGAATCCTACGAGCAGTACTTC. This gives the protein CASSHLAGESYEQYF. This chain uses TRBV4-3 with TRBJ2-7; 9 bases align to TRBD2. The junction had 4 bases not matched to a gene; V was cut back by 3 bases and J by 1 base. The CDR3 is 15 amino acids. CDR1 LGHNA and CDR2 YSLEER come from the germline V gene.

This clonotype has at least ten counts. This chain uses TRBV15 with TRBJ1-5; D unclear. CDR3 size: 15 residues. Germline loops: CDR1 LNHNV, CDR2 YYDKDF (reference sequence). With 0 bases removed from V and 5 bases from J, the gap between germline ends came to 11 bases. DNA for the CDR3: TGTGCCACCAGCAGAGATGGTCGGGCGGATCAGCCCCAGCATTTT. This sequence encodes CATSRDGRADQPQHF.

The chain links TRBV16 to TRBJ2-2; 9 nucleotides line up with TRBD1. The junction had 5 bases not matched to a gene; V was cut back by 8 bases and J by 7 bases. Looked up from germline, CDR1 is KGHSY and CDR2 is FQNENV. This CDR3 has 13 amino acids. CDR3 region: CASADRGNGELFF. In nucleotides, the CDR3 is TGTGCCAGCGCGGACAGGGGTAACGGGGAGCTGTTTTTT. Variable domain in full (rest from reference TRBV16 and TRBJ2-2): GEEVAQTPKHLVRGEGQKAKLYCAPIKGHSYVFWYQQVLKNEFKFLISFQNENVFDETGMPKERFSAKCLPNSPCSLEIQATKLEDSAVYFCASADRGNGELFFGEGSRLTVL.

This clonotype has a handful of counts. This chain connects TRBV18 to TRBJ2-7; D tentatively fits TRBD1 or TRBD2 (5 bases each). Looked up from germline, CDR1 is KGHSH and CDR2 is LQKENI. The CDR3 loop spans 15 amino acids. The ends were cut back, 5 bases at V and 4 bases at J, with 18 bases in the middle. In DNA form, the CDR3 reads TGTGCCAGCTCAGGAAGGGGCCAAAGGGAGTACGAGCAGTACTTC. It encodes CASSGRGQREYEQYF.

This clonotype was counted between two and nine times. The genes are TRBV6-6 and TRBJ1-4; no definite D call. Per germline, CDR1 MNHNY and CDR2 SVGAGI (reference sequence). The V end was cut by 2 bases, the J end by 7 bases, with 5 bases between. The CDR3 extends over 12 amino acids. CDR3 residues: CASSYPGEKLFF. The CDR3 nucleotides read TGTGCCAGCAGTTACCCGGGTGAAAAACTGTTTTTT.

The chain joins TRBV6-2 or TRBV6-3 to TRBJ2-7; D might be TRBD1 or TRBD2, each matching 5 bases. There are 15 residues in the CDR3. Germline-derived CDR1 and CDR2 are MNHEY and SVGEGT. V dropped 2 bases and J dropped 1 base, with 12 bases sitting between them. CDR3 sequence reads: CASSYPGARSYEQYF. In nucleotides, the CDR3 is TGTGCCAGCAGTTACCCCGGGGCCCGATCCTACGAGCAGTACTTC.

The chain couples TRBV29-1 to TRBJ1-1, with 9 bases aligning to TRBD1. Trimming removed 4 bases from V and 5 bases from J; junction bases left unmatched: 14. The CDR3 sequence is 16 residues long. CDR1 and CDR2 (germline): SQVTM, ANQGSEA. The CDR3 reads CSVVGTGGLRDTEAFF. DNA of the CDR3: TGCAGCGTTGTCGGCACAGGGGGCTTAAGAGATACTGAAGCTTTCTTT.